These T cell receptor beta chains were read from a single sample in a study of blood T cells in healthy people across ages. From the 5' RACE reads, TCRdb called clonotypes with MiXCR, one entry per CDR3 protein. Found here are around 1,800,000 distinct CDR3 sequences, around 40% of them singletons; the top ten hold 23%. Sequenced sample: blood. The receptor set was obtained from a human donor in good health. CDR3s include the opening cysteine and the closing phenylalanine or tryptophan. A D gene is named only where the DNA matches it firmly. Clone size, where shown, is once, few, many, or a class for clones that have expanded.

j_gene	abundance	v_gene	d_gene	CDR3aa	CDR3nt
TRBJ2-7	few	TRBV7-9	.	CASSPREGQDYYEQYF	TGTGCCAGCAGCCCAAGGGAGGGACAGGATTACTACGAGCAGTACTTC
TRBJ2-5	.	TRBV7-9	TRBD1	CASSSLDRGIVETQYF	TGTGCCAGCAGCTCACTTGACAGGGGAATCGTAGAGACCCAGTACTTC
TRBJ2-6	.	TRBV7-2	TRBD2	CASSLRGGRDVLTF	TGTGCCAGCAGCTTACGGGGGGGGCGGGACGTCCTGACTTTC
TRBJ1-1	.	TRBV12-3/TRBV12-4	.	CASTPWGGTEAFF	TGTGCCAGCACTCCATGGGGTGGCACTGAAGCTTTCTTT
TRBJ2-7	.	TRBV5-5	TRBD2	CASSFRTSGGAPTYEQYF	TGTGCCAGCAGCTTTCGGACTAGCGGGGGGGCCCCGACCTACGAGCAGTACTTC
TRBJ2-3	.	TRBV20-1	.	CSARDPVQGKSTDTQYF	TGCAGTGCTAGAGATCCCGTGCAGGGGAAAAGCACAGATACGCAGTATTTT
TRBJ1-3	few	TRBV5-5	.	CASSWGFGLSGNTIYF	TGTGCCAGCAGCTGGGGGTTTGGCCTTTCTGGAAACACCATATATTTT
TRBJ2-5	.	TRBV12-3/TRBV12-4	.	CASSPEGYRLHEQYF	TGTGCCAGCAGTCCAGAGGGGTATAGACTCCATGAGCAGTACTTC
TRBJ1-2	.	TRBV30	.	CAWTDTYYGYTF	TGTGCCTGGACCGATACTTACTATGGCTACACCTTC
TRBJ2-5	few	TRBV7-2	TRBD2	CASSYTSGGETQYF	TGTGCCAGCAGCTATACTAGCGGGGGTGAGACCCAGTACTTC
TRBJ2-7	.	TRBV7-3	.	CASSLTFLALYEQYF	TGTGCCAGCAGCTTAACGTTCCTGGCTCTCTACGAGCAGTACTTC
TRBJ2-7	many	TRBV5-1	.	CASSLVLGYEQYF	TGCGCCAGCAGCTTGGTTCTAGGCTACGAGCAGTACTTC
TRBJ2-1	few	TRBV4-1	TRBD2	CASSHPGLAGGTLRYNEQFF	TGCGCCAGCAGCCATCCGGGACTAGCGGGGGGTACGCTGCGTTACAATGAGCAGTTCTTC
TRBJ1-5	few	TRBV6-5	.	CASSYTFAGPDQPQHF	TGTGCCAGCAGTTACACGTTTGCAGGGCCTGATCAGCCCCAGCATTTT
TRBJ1-1	.	TRBV3-1	.	CASSQEEAFWQRNTEAFF	TGTGCCAGCAGCCAAGAGGAGGCTTTTTGGCAGCGGAACACTGAAGCTTTCTTT
TRBJ1-2	many	TRBV9	TRBD1	CASSVGQGDGYTF	TGCGCCAGCAGCGTCGGACAGGGGGACGGCTACACCTTC
TRBJ1-4	.	TRBV29-1	.	CSAQGTNEKLFF	TGCAGCGCGCAGGGAACTAATGAAAAACTGTTTTTT
TRBJ1-5	few	TRBV30	.	CAWKTPGMEPQHF	TGTGCCTGGAAGACACCGGGGATGGAGCCCCAGCATTTT